The 14 T cell receptor beta chains below were found in one sample sequenced in a study of blood T cell repertoires in COVID-19. Sequenced by immunoSEQ multiplex PCR; TCRdb stores in-frame clones only, minus some. Of about 250,000 clones in the sample, approximately 86% were seen once. Sequenced: peripheral blood. These receptors all come from an elderly woman with active or convalescent COVID-19.

V and J are TRBV6-5 and TRBJ2-3, with D perhaps matching TRBD2 (5 bases). The V and J ends lost 0 bases and 4 bases respectively, with 11 bases between them. Germline loops: CDR1 MNHEY, CDR2 SVGAGI. The CDR3 extends over 15 amino acids. Here the CDR3 reads CASSYSGVLADTQYF. Here the CDR3 DNA reads TGTGCCAGCAGTTACTCCGGGGTGCTCGCAGATACGCAGTATTTT.

The V call is TRBV5-1, the J call TRBJ2-1, with TRBD2 matching 10 bases. J gave up 3 bases and V 7 bases, and 7 bases lay outside the gene matches. This CDR3 is built from 15 residues. The germline gives CDR1 SGHRS, CDR2 YFSETQ. CDR3 sequence reads: CASGITSGNYNEQFF. DNA of the CDR3: TGCGCCAGCGGTATAACTAGCGGGAACTACAATGAGCAGTTCTTC.

The rearrangement joins TRBV6-4 to TRBJ2-7; 8 nucleotides agree with TRBD2. The CDR3 extends over 14 amino acids. CDR1 is MRHNA, CDR2 SNTAGT, per germline. After removal of 7 bases from V and 2 bases from J, the junction contained 7 bases not matched to a gene. This CDR3 is CASNETSGPYEQYF. The DNA of the CDR3 is TGTGCCAGCAATGAAACTAGCGGACCCTACGAGCAGTACTTC.

The chain carries TRBV3-1 (or the pseudogene TRBV3-2) and TRBJ2-1; 11 bases line up with TRBD2. V lost 4 bases, J lost 6 bases, and 2 bases stayed unmatched. The CDR3 length is 14 residues. Germline loops: CDR1 LGHDT, CDR2 YNNKEL (reference sequence). CDR3 amino acids: CASSLAGGINEQFF. The CDR3 coding sequence is TGTGCCAGCAGCCTAGCGGGAGGGATCAATGAGCAGTTCTTC.

The J gene is TRBJ1-5, the V gene TRBV6-5, with D unclear. The CDR3 consists of 15 residues. Germline-derived CDR1 and CDR2 are MNHEY and SVGAGI. V was clipped by 7 bases and J by 7 bases, with 20 bases between them. The CDR3 DNA reads TGTGCCAGCACCCCAGGTCGGGTCCCGGGACAGCCCCAGCATTTT. It translates to CASTPGRVPGQPQHF.

The chain carries TRBV2 and TRBJ1-6, with D possibly matching TRBD1 (6 bases). The CDR3 totals 16 residues. The germline gives CDR1 SNHLY, CDR2 FYNNEI. V was trimmed by 4 bases and J by 7 bases, leaving 17 bases between them. This chain's CDR3 is CASSGNRAITNSPLHF. CDR3 DNA: TGTGCCAGCAGTGGCAACAGGGCTATTACAAATTCACCCCTCCACTTT.

This chain joins TRBV27 and TRBJ2-2; TRBD1 matches 9 bases. The CDR3 has 22 amino acids. CDR1 is MNHEY, CDR2 SMNVEV, per germline (reference sequence). V was clipped by 2 bases and J by 1 base; unmatched bases: 20. Here the CDR3 reads CASSLKHPGQGTLQLNTGELFF. DNA for the CDR3: TGTGCCAGCAGTTTAAAGCATCCGGGACAGGGTACCTTGCAGTTGAACACCGGGGAGCTGTTTTTT.

The chain has TRBV2 and TRBJ2-4, with D possibly TRBD1 on 5 matching bases. V was trimmed by 4 bases and J by 3 bases, leaving 13 bases between them. Germline assignment: CDR1 SNHLY and CDR2 FYNNEI. The CDR3 sequence is 15 residues long. CDR3 residues: CASSGAAGRKNIQYF. In DNA form, the CDR3 reads TGTGCCAGCAGTGGCGCGGCAGGGCGCAAAAACATTCAGTACTTC.

The chain has TRBV27 and TRBJ2-1, with 9 bases aligning to TRBD2. Germline-derived CDR1 and CDR2 are MNHEY and SMNVEV (reference sequence). This CDR3 comprises 17 residues. The V segment lost 0 bases and the J segment 8 bases; nucleotides outside the gene matches: 11. Here the CDR3 DNA reads TGTGCCAGCAGTTTATCGATGGGCCGGCTAGCGGGATATGAGCAGTTCTTC. Residues: CASSLSMGRLAGYEQFF.

V usage is TRBV19 and J usage is TRBJ1-2; 9 nucleotides align to TRBD1. CDR1 and CDR2 from the germline V gene are LNHDA and SQIVND (reference sequence). Trimming removed 2 bases from V and 7 bases from J; junction bases left unmatched: 8. This CDR3 comprises 15 residues. CDR3 loop: CASSIRGQGVRGYTF. CDR3 in DNA: TGTGCCAGTAGTATAAGGGGACAGGGAGTCCGTGGCTACACCTTC.

The chain uses TRBV5-1 and TRBJ1-6, with a possible D match to TRBD1 (5 bases). Per the germline V gene, CDR1 is SGHRS and CDR2 is YFSETQ. V was trimmed by 1 base and J by 5 bases, leaving 16 bases between them. CDR3 length: 17 amino acids. As DNA, the CDR3 is TGCGCCAGCAGCTTGTACGGGGGGACGAGGAATAATTCACCCCTCCACTTT. Protein sequence: CASSLYGGTRNNSPLHF. The full variable domain, rest sourced from reference TRBV5-1 and TRBJ1-6, is KAGVTQTPRYLIKTRGQQVTLSCSPISGHRSVSWYQQTPGQGLQFLFEYFSETQRNKGNFPGRFSGRQFSNSRSEMNVSTLELGDSALYLCASSLYGGTRNNSPLHFGNGTRLTVT.

In its sample, this clone was seen once. The chain uses TRBV4-2 and TRBJ2-1; no definite D call. Germline values: CDR1 LGHNA, CDR2 YNFKEQ. The CDR3 totals 16 residues. Deletions cut 2 bases from V and 0 bases from J, with 11 bases between. In nucleotides, the CDR3 is TGTGCCAGCAGCCAAATCCCGGAGAGCTCCTACAATGAGCAGTTCTTC. As protein: CASSQIPESSYNEQFF.

V gene TRBV19 combines with J gene TRBJ2-1; TRBD1 might be the D (6 bases). The V gene's germline CDR1 is LNHDA and CDR2 SQIVND (reference sequence). Trimming took off 8 bases at V and 4 bases at J, with 18 bases between the two ends. The CDR3 loop spans 15 amino acids. The CDR3 region is CASPGTQTPYNEQFF. As DNA, the CDR3 is TGTGCCAGTCCGGGGACACAGACCCCTTACAATGAGCAGTTCTTC.

V usage is TRBV9 and J usage is TRBJ2-3, with D uncertain. CDR1 and CDR2 (germline): SGDLS, YYNGEE. The CDR3 is 15 amino acids. Trimming took off 1 base at V and 2 bases at J, with 11 bases between the two ends. CDR3 bases: TGTGCCAGCAGCGTAAGCCTGGGCACCACAGATACGCAGTATTTT. Translated, it gives CASSVSLGTTDTQYF. The full variable domain, completed using reference TRBV9 and TRBJ2-3, is DSGVTQTPKHLITATGQRVTLRCSPRSGDLSVYWYQQSLDQGLQFLIQYYNGEERAKGNILERFSAQQFPDLHSELNLSSLELGDSALYFCASSVSLGTTDTQYFGPGTRLTVL.